This T cell receptor (beta chain) stems from a study of metastatic and nonmetastatic thyroid tumors. In this sample, this clone turned up many times. This sample also contains other DNA sequences that code for the same CDR3. This CDR3 comprises 13 residues. J was trimmed by 4 bases and V by 8 bases; bases with no gene match: 5. CDR1 is LNHNV, CDR2 YYDKDF, per germline (reference sequence). The authors' processing: Between-group CDR3 differences, defined by clinicopathological status, yielded a distant-metastasis classifier for papillary thyroid cancer. TCRdb re-called clones via MiXCR from the PCR reads. The V and J calls and clone size come from TCRdb's table, not from the authors' own analysis. The table shows about 59,000 clones, with 15% to 20% occurring only once. No treatment of any kind had been given to any patient before thyroid surgery.

The V gene is TRBV15, the J gene TRBJ2-1; 7 bases match TRBD2. This receptor was taken from a male donor with papillary thyroid cancer or a benign thyroid nodule (not recorded which). Some clones in this sample may be carry-over from other donors' samples. The sample comprised blood. CDR3 coding DNA: TGTGCCACCGGGACTATCAATTACAATGAGCAGTTCTTC. It specifies CATGTINYNEQFF. Drawing the rest from reference TRBV15 and TRBJ2-1, the complete variable domain is DAMVIQNPRYQVTQFGKPVTLSCSQTLNHNVMYWYQQKSSQAPKLLFHYYDKDFNNEADTPDNFQSRRPNTSFCFLDIRSPGLGDTAMYLCATGTINYNEQFFGPGTRLTVL.